Listed below are T cell receptor beta chains from one sample, sequenced in a study of monozygotic twins with inflammatory bowel disease. TCRdb reprocessed the 5' RACE reads and stores each CDR3 protein as one record, lacking DNA. The sample has roughly 120,000 distinct CDR3 sequences. The sequencing input was blood. All receptors come from a human donor with ulcerative colitis or Crohn's disease, or a healthy co-twin of an affected twin (not recorded which). Each CDR3 is given with its conserved first and last residue. Each record gives: clone size, V gene, J gene, CDR3 protein. Size is omitted from some rows. Given values are once, few, many or a class for expanded clones.

size: -
V: TRBV6-5
J: TRBJ2-2
CDR3: CASSSGTNTGELFF

size: -
V: TRBV20-1
J: TRBJ1-1
CDR3: CSARDYRANTEAFF

size: -
V: TRBV9
J: TRBJ1-6
CDR3: CASSVGNRGLSPLHF

size: -
V: TRBV11-2
J: TRBJ1-1
CDR3: CASSLKGHTEAFF

size: -
V: TRBV9
J: TRBJ2-5
CDR3: CASSARDQETQYF

size: -
V: TRBV20-1
J: TRBJ2-1
CDR3: CSARDLASSYNEQFF

size: -
V: TRBV5-1
J: TRBJ1-1
CDR3: CASSSRQGPEAFF

size: -
V: TRBV24-1
J: TRBJ2-5
CDR3: CATSSPTSGSAIGETQYF

size: -
V: TRBV28
J: TRBJ2-5
CDR3: CASIPGQINQETQYF

size: -
V: TRBV20-1
J: TRBJ2-7
CDR3: CSASRGLAGEYEQYF

size: -
V: TRBV6-6
J: TRBJ2-7
CDR3: CASSRRDEQYF

size: -
V: TRBV4-2
J: TRBJ2-7
CDR3: CASSHSQPEQYF

size: -
V: TRBV12-3/TRBV12-4
J: TRBJ1-1
CDR3: CASSSDRVEAFF

size: -
V: TRBV20-1
J: TRBJ2-7
CDR3: CSASGQGIAYEQYF

size: -
V: TRBV29-1
J: TRBJ2-5
CDR3: CSGGTSEETQYF

size: -
V: TRBV10-2
J: TRBJ2-1
CDR3: CASSWSGGEQFF

size: -
V: TRBV12-5
J: TRBJ2-5
CDR3: CASGPLGREMAETQYF

size: -
V: TRBV20-1
J: TRBJ2-1
CDR3: CSARGAVDEQFF

size: -
V: TRBV5-5
J: TRBJ2-1
CDR3: CASSRPGPQVEQFF

size: medium-sized
V: TRBV29-1
J: TRBJ2-3
CDR3: CSVDSSGSADTQYF

size: -
V: TRBV5-1
J: TRBJ1-1
CDR3: CASSLRTYDTEAFF

size: -
V: TRBV7-2
J: TRBJ1-1
CDR3: CASSLTGQQNTEAFF

size: -
V: TRBV27
J: TRBJ2-7
CDR3: CASRQDRTTYEQYF

size: -
V: TRBV20-1
J: TRBJ2-1
CDR3: CSARVLGEQFF

size: -
V: TRBV30
J: TRBJ2-2
CDR3: CAWSGTVIGELFF

size: -
V: TRBV7-9
J: TRBJ2-3
CDR3: CASSPRESTDTQYF

size: -
V: TRBV7-3
J: TRBJ2-1
CDR3: CASSRGLADNNEQFF

size: -
V: TRBV5-1
J: TRBJ2-3
CDR3: CASSLEGIPTDTQYF

size: -
V: TRBV7-2
J: TRBJ1-2
CDR3: CASSRQGGIYGYTF

size: -
V: TRBV15
J: TRBJ2-5
CDR3: CATSDLAPGAQETQYF

size: -
V: TRBV5-1
J: TRBJ2-2
CDR3: CASSLGSGTGTGELFF

size: -
V: TRBV5-5
J: TRBJ2-5
CDR3: CASSQHGSRETQYF

size: -
V: TRBV5-1
J: TRBJ1-2
CDR3: CASSANVGGVYGYTF

size: -
V: TRBV20-1
J: TRBJ2-1
CDR3: CSASEAESSYNEQFF

size: -
V: TRBV5-1
J: TRBJ2-7
CDR3: CASSLLTGGSYEQYF